This T cell receptor beta chain was identified during a study of CXCR3-negative and CXCR3-positive naive CD8 T cells. Looking at the study overall: TRB reads totalled about 150 million, about 1.5 +/- 0.3 million per library. Regarding the study as a whole: Memory CD8+ cells showed much lower diversity, while both naive subsets were comparably high. The study found that naive CXCR3-negative and CXCR3-positive cells shared TRBV-TRBJ usage, while memory cells differed. Naive CXCR3-positive cells had TRB CDR3s more hydrophobic than those of CXCR3-negative naive cells.

CDR3 size: 11 residues. Germline lookup yields CDR1 PRHDT and CDR2 FYEKMQ (reference sequence). Those CD8+ T cells considered naive were CD45RO-CCR7+CD27+CD95-. Via 5' RACE with UMI labels, TRB cDNA libraries were prepared. TCRdb re-called the 5' RACE reads, yielding one record per CDR3 amino acid sequence without DNA. The sample has about 150,000 distinct CDR3 sequences, and its top ten clones hold nearly 0.5%. Remarks on this clonotype: Its antigen is as yet unknown.

This clonotype originated in a human donor in good health. Some clones in this sample may be carry-over from other donors' samples. Specimen: naive CXCR3+ CD8+ T cells from blood. Specified subset: CD45RO-CCR7+CD27+CD95- naive CD8+ T cells expressing CXCR3 (TNR3+). V is TRBV13 and J is TRBJ2-5. CDR3 sequence: CASSFRGTQYF.